The TCR beta chain described here comes from a study of T-cell memory formation after mild COVID-19. In the study overall: TCR clusters were mostly confined to one donor each. General study results and limits: The study found balanced CD4/CD8 in clones contracting day 15 to 85 and a CD4+ lean in later expanders.

This clonotype was picked up a small number of times. Its specificity is not known. TCRdb reprocessed the 5' RACE reads with MiXCR, giving one entry per CDR3 protein. Of over 450,000 distinct CDR3 sequences listed, 20% are singletons. This receptor was obtained from an adult woman who had mild COVID-19 (a few samples of this study predate the infection). Cell type and time point are not known. Sample: PBMCs or a T cell subset sorted from them (not recorded which).

The CDR3 sequence: CASSLEDRASDTQYF. CDR3 nucleotide sequence: TGTGCCAGCAGCTTAGAAGACAGGGCGTCAGATACGCAGTATTTT. The chain employs TRBV7-6 and TRBJ2-3, with 7 bases lining up with TRBD1. J was trimmed by 4 bases and V by 1 base; bases with no gene match: 5. Germline lookup yields CDR1 SGHVS and CDR2 FNYEAQ. The CDR3 contains 15 residues.